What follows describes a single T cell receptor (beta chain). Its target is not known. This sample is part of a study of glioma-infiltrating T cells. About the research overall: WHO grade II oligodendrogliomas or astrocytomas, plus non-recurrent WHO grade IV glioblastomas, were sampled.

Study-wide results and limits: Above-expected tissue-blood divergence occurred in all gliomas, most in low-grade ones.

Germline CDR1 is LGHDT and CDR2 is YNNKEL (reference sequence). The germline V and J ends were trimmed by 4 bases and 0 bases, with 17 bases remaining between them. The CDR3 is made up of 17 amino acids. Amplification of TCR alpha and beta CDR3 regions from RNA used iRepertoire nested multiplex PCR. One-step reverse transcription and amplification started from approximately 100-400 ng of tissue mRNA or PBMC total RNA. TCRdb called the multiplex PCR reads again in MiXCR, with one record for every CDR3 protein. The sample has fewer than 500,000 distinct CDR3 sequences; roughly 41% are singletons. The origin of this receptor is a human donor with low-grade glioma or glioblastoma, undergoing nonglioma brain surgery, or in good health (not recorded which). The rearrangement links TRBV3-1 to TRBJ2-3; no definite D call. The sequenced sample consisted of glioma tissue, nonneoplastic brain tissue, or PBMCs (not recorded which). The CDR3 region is CASSLVTGNTSTDTQYF. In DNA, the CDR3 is TGTGCCAGCAGCCTTGTTACCGGAAACACTAGCACAGATACGCAGTATTTT.